This T cell receptor (beta chain) is drawn from a study of human versus mouse CDR3 diversity and MHC coevolution (dated 2017 in TCRdb). For the wider study: According to reports, the immunoSEQ assay detects one in 200,000 T cells and minimizes multiplex PCR amplification bias. Human naive CD4 T cell repertoires were used as a reference for TCR selection on multiple MHC II alleles and were compared with human-TCR-locus transgenic mice carrying single MHC II. The human cohort was made up of three healthy volunteer blood donors, who at collection were aged 30 to 39, 40 to 49 and 60 to 69, one donor in each range. Valid reads per sample ranged from roughly 0.6 x 10^7 to 1.7 x 10^7 across mouse and human samples. Study-level results and caveats: Because human T cells were selected on several MHC II alleles, repertoire diversity in humans and mice was not considered directly comparable. Among all the groups compared, the lowest clonal inequality scores came from most of the three human donors. The largest TCR beta repertoire according to iCHAO1 estimates belonged to humans, at approximately 1.7 million clonotypes, a result attributed likely to selection by multiple MHC II molecules. On average, more CDR3 deletions and insertions were observed in humans than in mice, indicating greater exonuclease and TdT activity.

Fluorescence-activated cell sorting was used to isolate naive CD4 T cells, defined as CD45RO-negative and CD62L-positive, from PBMCs. Roughly 50 ml of fresh peripheral blood was drawn per donor, and PBMCs were isolated by Ficoll density centrifugation. Cell sorting was carried out on a FACSAria III instrument, and a purity above 95% was achieved for all samples. The QIAGEN blood and tissue kit was used to extract genomic DNA from sorted cells, and the DNA was quantified on a NanoDrop 1000. TCR alpha and beta chains were deep sequenced and quantified on the immunoSEQ platform using multiplex PCR of genomic DNA. The authors processed their data as follows. IMGT gene and region definitions were used for annotation of the TCR sequences. Out-of-frame rearrangements were taken as a proxy for the preselection repertoire and were compared with in-frame clonotypes. The iCHAO1 estimator provided with the immunoSEQ platform was used to estimate repertoire size. Clonal inequality was measured with a Gini index on in-frame amino acid clonotypes, based on the Lorenz curve. Shared clonotypes were counted with the intersect function of the R package tcR, and similarity was scored with the Jaccard index. Frequencies of V, J and V-J usage were subjected to principal component analysis with the R prcomp function, without normalization. TCRdb holds this immuneACCESS table with in-frame rearrangements only. Some clones are missing; in checked studies, unresolved V genes explain under half, and the rest has no known cause. V and J calls and clone size are copied from that table; D and trimming were computed from the DNA. This sample has about 77,000 clones in its table, and 85% to 95% of those were observed once. Around 0.15% of the sample is taken by the ten largest.

The sample holds a few counts of this clone. Its recognized antigen is unknown. Per-base qualities were not stored, and no clone one base away is much larger. The sequence was obtained from a person aged 25 to 75 in good health. Material for sequencing was naive CD4+ T cells from blood. The sample's cell subset or site label, decoded: CD45RO-negative CD62L-positive naive CD4 T cells.

The bases read TGTGCCAGCAGCTTAGGGACAGGGGTGGAGAACACTGAAGCTTTCTTT. This yields the protein CASSLGTGVENTEAFF. Recombination connected TRBV7-9 to TRBJ1-1; a stretch of 9 junction bases matches TRBD1. Spanning cysteine to phenylalanine, the CDR3 consists of 16 amino acids. Kept here is only the CDR3 DNA, which spans 48 bases and is read in frame from base 1. V loses 1 base at its end and J loses 1 base; junction bases beyond the gene matches: 4. CDR1 SEHNR and CDR2 FQNEAQ are derived from the germline V gene (reference sequence). Here the CDR3 is joined to the reference TRBV7-9 and TRBJ1-1 genes, and the full variable domain is: DTGVSQNPRHKITKRGQNVTFRCDPISEHNRLYWYRQTLGQGPEFLTYFQNEAQLEKSRLLSDRFSAERPKGSFSTLEIQRTEQGDSAMYLCASSLGTGVENTEAFFGQGTRLTVV.